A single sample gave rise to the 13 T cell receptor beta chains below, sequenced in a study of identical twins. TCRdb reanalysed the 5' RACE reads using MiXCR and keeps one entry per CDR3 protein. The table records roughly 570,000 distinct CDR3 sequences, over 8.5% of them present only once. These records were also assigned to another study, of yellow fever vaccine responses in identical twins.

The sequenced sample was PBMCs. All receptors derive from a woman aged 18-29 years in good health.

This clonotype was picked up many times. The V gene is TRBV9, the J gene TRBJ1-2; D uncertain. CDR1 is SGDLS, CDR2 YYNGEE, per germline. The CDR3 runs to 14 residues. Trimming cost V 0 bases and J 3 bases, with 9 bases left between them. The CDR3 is CASSVATADYGYTF. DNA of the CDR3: TGTGCCAGCAGCGTAGCCACGGCTGACTATGGCTACACCTTC.

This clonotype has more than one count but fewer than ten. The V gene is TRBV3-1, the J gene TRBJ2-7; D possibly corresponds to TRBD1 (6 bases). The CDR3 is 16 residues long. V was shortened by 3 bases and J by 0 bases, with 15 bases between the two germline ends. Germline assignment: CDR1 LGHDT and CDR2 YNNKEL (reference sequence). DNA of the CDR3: TGTGCCAGCAGCCATTTTATACAGGGCTTCTCCTACGAGCAGTACTTC. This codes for CASSHFIQGFSYEQYF.

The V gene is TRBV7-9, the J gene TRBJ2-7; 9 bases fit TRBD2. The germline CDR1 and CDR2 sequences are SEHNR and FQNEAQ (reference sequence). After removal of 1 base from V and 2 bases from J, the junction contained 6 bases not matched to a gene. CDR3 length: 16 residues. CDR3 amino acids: CASSLDSGRFTYEQYF. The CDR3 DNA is TGTGCCAGCAGCTTAGATAGCGGGAGATTTACCTACGAGCAGTACTTC.

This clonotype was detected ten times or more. The CDR3 bases are TGTGCCAGCAGTCCAACGGCCCGGGGACTAGCGGGCTACGAGCAGTACTTC. Residues: CASSPTARGLAGYEQYF. The gene calls are TRBV12-3 or TRBV12-4 and TRBJ2-7, with 12 bases aligning to TRBD2. This CDR3 spans 17 amino acids. V was pared by 5 bases and J by 3 bases, with 11 bases of the junction left unmatched.

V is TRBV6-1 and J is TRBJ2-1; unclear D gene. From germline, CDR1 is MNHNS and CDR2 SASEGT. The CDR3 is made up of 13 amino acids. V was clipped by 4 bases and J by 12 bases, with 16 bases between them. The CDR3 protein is CASSVTFLERQFF. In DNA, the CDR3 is TGTGCCAGCAGTGTTACGTTCCTAGAGCGGCAGTTCTTC.

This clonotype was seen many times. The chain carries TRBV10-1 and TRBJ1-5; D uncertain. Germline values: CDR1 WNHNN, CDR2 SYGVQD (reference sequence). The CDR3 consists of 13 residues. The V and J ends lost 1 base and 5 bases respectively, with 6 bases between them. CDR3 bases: TGCGCCAGCAGTGAGTTTCCTGATCAGCCCCAGCATTTT. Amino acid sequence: CASSEFPDQPQHF.

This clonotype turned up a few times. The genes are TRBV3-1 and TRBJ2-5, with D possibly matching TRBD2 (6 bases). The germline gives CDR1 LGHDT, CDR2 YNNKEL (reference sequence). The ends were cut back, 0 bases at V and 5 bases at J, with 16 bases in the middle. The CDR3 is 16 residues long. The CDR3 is CASSQDVSGRGETQYF. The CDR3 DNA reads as TGTGCCAGCAGCCAAGATGTTAGCGGCCGGGGGGAGACCCAGTACTTC.

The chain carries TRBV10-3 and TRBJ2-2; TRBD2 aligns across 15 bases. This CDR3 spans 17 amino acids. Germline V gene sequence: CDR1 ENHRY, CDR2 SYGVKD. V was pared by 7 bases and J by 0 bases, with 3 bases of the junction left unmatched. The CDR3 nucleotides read TGTGCCATCACGGGACTAGCGGGGGGAGCGAACACCGGGGAGCTGTTTTTT. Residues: CAITGLAGGANTGELFF.

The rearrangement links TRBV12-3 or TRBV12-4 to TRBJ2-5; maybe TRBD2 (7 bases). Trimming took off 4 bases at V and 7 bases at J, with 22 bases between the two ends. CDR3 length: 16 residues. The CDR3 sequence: CASSSILAGGGRTQYF. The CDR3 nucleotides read TGTGCCAGCAGTTCAATATTAGCGGGTGGGGGGCGGACCCAGTACTTC.

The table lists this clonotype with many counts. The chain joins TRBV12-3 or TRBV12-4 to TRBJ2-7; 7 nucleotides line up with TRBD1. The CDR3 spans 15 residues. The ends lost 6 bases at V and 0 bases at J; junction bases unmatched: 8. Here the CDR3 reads CASSLNRGVSYEQYF. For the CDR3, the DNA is TGTGCCAGCAGCCTCAACAGGGGTGTCTCCTACGAGCAGTACTTC.

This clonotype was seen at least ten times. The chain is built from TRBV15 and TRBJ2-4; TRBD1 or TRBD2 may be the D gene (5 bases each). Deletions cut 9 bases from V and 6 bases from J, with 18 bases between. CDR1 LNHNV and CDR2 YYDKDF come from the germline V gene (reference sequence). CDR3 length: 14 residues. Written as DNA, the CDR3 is TGTGCCACAGGAGACGGGACGGATTTAAACATTCAGTACTTC. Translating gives CATGDGTDLNIQYF. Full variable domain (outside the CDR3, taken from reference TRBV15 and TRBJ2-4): DAMVIQNPRYQVTQFGKPVTLSCSQTLNHNVMYWYQQKSSQAPKLLFHYYDKDFNNEADTPDNFQSRRPNTSFCFLDIRSPGLGDTAMYLCATGDGTDLNIQYFGAGTRLSVL.

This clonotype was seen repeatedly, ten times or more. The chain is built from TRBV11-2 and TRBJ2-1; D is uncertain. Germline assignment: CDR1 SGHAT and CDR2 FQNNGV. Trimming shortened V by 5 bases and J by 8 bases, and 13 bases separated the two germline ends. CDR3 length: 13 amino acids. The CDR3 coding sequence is TGTGCCAGCAGCCCTGAAGTACTCTATGAGCAGTTCTTC. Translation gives CASSPEVLYEQFF.

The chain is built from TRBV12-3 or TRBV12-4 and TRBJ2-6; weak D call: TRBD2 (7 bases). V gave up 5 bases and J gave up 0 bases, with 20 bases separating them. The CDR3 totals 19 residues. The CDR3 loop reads CASSRSQRGGSSGANVLTF. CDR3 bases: TGTGCCAGCAGTCGGTCCCAAAGGGGGGGGAGCTCTGGGGCCAACGTCCTGACTTTC.